Sequencing of this T cell receptor beta chain was carried out in a study of blood T cell repertoires in COVID-19. Background on the study: The study drew acute and convalescent COVID-19 samples from the United States, Italy and Spain. The cDNA or gDNA used as material had been derived from T cells, B-cell-depleted T cells, or PBMCs.

The CDR3 is made up of 16 amino acids. In the source study's methods: Nucleated cell counts were estimated from reference gene primer amplification. Some clones are missing from TCRdb's copy, which holds only in-frame ones; the method was immunoSEQ multiplex PCR. That table gives V, J and clone size, and the DNA gave D and trimming. This sample has roughly 250,000 clones, with approximately 87% found just once. V and J are TRBV21-1 and TRBJ2-7; the D call TRBD1 from the table was never checked on the DNA. TRBV21-1 is tagged as a pseudogene. The origin of this receptor is a woman aged 50 to 65 with acute or convalescent COVID-19. The sequenced sample was peripheral blood. This CDR3 is CASDTPQGANTYEQYF. The CDR3 nucleotides read TGTGCCAGCGACACTCCACAGGGGGCGAACACCTACGAGCAGTACTTC.